The clone carrying this TCR beta chain was picked up many times. The sample originates from a study of T-cell reconstitution after alpha-beta-depleted transplantation in children. The CDR3 runs to 16 residues. Germline values: CDR1 SGHRS, CDR2 YFSETQ. V lost 0 bases and J lost 0, with 9 bases in between. TCRbeta library construction was performed incorporating unique molecular identifiers. TCRdb re-derived calls from the PCR reads in MiXCR, one entry per CDR3 protein. This table holds 190,000 or so distinct CDR3 sequences, 14% to 15% found once. The chain employs TRBV5-1 and TRBJ1-4; possible D gene TRBD1, 5 bases. The receptor's source is a human donor who donated a stem cell graft to a child with acute lymphoblastic leukemia. This material consisted of PBMCs from the stem cell graft donor, taken from the stem cell graft. As DNA, the CDR3 is TGCGCCAGCAGCTTGGAAGGGGAAGCAACTAATGAAAAACTGTTTTTT. Its translation: CASSLEGEATNEKLFF.